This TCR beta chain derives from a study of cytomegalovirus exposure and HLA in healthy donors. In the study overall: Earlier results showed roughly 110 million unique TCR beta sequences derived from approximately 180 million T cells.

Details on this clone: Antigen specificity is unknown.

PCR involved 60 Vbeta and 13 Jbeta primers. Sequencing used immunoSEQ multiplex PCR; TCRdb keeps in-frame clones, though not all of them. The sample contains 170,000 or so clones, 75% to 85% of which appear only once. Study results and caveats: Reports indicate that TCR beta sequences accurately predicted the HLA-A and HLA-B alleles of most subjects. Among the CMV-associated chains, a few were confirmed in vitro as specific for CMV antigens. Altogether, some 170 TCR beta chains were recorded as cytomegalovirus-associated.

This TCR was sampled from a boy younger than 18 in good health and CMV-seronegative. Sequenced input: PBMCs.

CDR3 nucleotides: TGTGCCAGCAGTGAACGGGTTAACTATGGCTACACCTTC. This encodes CASSERVNYGYTF. The chain carries TRBV6-1 and TRBJ1-2; unclear D gene. V lost 2 bases and J 1 base, leaving 5 bases between the germline ends. The CDR3 length is 13 residues. The germline gives CDR1 MNHNS, CDR2 SASEGT.